This is a list of T cell receptor beta chains from one sample in a study of blood T cell repertoires in COVID-19. Here immunoSEQ multiplex PCR was the method, and the copy in TCRdb shows in-frame clones only, minus some. The sample holds 120,000 to 150,000 clones, 70% to 90% seen once. The sequenced sample consisted of peripheral blood. The origin of the receptors is a woman aged 55-69 years with COVID-19, enrolled during active disease. Both conserved end residues are part of each CDR3. Each record gives: clone size, J gene, D gene, V gene, CDR3 length, CDR3 DNA, CDR3 protein. A D gene is named only where the DNA matches it firmly. Where a row states a size, it is once, few, many or the class of an expanded clone; other rows omit it.

clone size: -
J gene: TRBJ1-6
D gene: -
V gene: TRBV19
CDR3 length: 13
CDR3 DNA: TGTGCCAGTACGGGAAGGTATAATTCACCCCTCCACTTT
CDR3 protein: CASTGRYNSPLHF

clone size: -
J gene: TRBJ1-1
D gene: -
V gene: TRBV2
CDR3 length: 13
CDR3 DNA: TGTGCCACCCCAGGGGAGGGCAGAACTGAAGCTTTCTTT
CDR3 protein: CATPGEGRTEAFF

clone size: -
J gene: TRBJ2-7
D gene: -
V gene: TRBV5-1
CDR3 length: 14
CDR3 DNA: TGCGCCAGCAGCTTGGTTGGGAGCTCCTACGAGCAGTACTTC
CDR3 protein: CASSLVGSSYEQYF

clone size: few
J gene: TRBJ2-1
D gene: TRBD1
V gene: TRBV27
CDR3 length: 15
CDR3 DNA: TGTGCCAGCAGTTCAGGGGGCGCGAATTACAATGAGCAGTTCTTC
CDR3 protein: CASSSGGANYNEQFF

clone size: -
J gene: TRBJ1-2
D gene: -
V gene: TRBV9
CDR3 length: 14
CDR3 DNA: TGTGCCAGCAGCGGAGAGGTGGGGGGCTATGGCTACACCTTC
CDR3 protein: CASSGEVGGYGYTF

clone size: few
J gene: TRBJ1-2
D gene: -
V gene: TRBV28
CDR3 length: 16
CDR3 DNA: TGTGCCAGCACCACCCCTAAGACTCAGGAGGGCTATGGCTACACCTTC
CDR3 protein: CASTTPKTQEGYGYTF

clone size: -
J gene: TRBJ2-2
D gene: TRBD1
V gene: TRBV6-2/TRBV6-3
CDR3 length: 15
CDR3 DNA: TGTGCCAGCAGTTCCGGGACAGCGAACACCGGGGAGCTGTTTTTT
CDR3 protein: CASSSGTANTGELFF

clone size: -
J gene: TRBJ2-7
D gene: -
V gene: TRBV27
CDR3 length: 16
CDR3 DNA: TGTGCCAGCAGCTCCGCCGGACAAAGTTCCTCCTACGAGCAGTACTTC
CDR3 protein: CASSSAGQSSSYEQYF

clone size: -
J gene: TRBJ1-1
D gene: -
V gene: TRBV9
CDR3 length: 14
CDR3 DNA: TGTGCCAGCAGCGTAGACGGGGGGAGGGCCGAAGCTTTCTTT
CDR3 protein: CASSVDGGRAEAFF

clone size: -
J gene: TRBJ1-2
D gene: -
V gene: TRBV7-2
CDR3 length: 14
CDR3 DNA: TGTGCCAGCAGCCTAATCACAGGGAACTATGGCTACACCTTC
CDR3 protein: CASSLITGNYGYTF

clone size: -
J gene: TRBJ2-1
D gene: TRBD2
V gene: TRBV27
CDR3 length: 14
CDR3 DNA: TGTGCCAGCAGTTACTGGGGGGGGTACAATGAGCAGTTCTTC
CDR3 protein: CASSYWGGYNEQFF